This passage covers 13 T cell receptor beta chains from one sample sequenced in a study of CD8+CD57+ T cells in acquired aplastic anemia. The patients chosen for sequencing had shown expansion of CD8+CD57+ cells (detected by flow cytometry). Genomic DNA, the template, was used for profiling of the TCR beta VDJ and CDR3. TCRdb used MiXCR to reprocess the reads, holding one entry per CDR3 protein. This table has approximately 300,000 distinct CDR3 sequences, 50% to 65% appearing once. Sequencing was performed on sorted CD4+, CD8+, or CD8+CD57+ T cells (not recorded which) from PBMCs. These receptors were taken from a human donor with aplastic anemia.

This clonotype was recorded a few times. The chain couples TRBV7-3 to TRBJ2-1; D is undetermined. V was cut by 4 bases and J by 5 bases, with 18 bases left in between. This CDR3 has 16 amino acids. Germline V lookup: CDR1 SGHTA, CDR2 FQGTGA. CDR3 coding DNA: TGTGCCAGCAGCTCACTACGAGGCGGATCAGACAATGAGCAGTTCTTC. This encodes CASSSLRGGSDNEQFF.

This chain uses TRBV7-9 with TRBJ1-1; 8 bases map to TRBD1. The CDR3 length is 16 residues. Unmatched junction bases numbered 6, after V lost 3 bases and J lost 0 bases. Germline loops: CDR1 SEHNR, CDR2 FQNEAQ (reference sequence). For the CDR3, the DNA is TGTGCCAGCAGCTTCGCTCCGGGACAGGTGAACACTGAAGCTTTCTTT. It codes for CASSFAPGQVNTEAFF.

The genes are TRBV2 and TRBJ2-6, with TRBD1 matching 7 bases. J was trimmed by 4 bases and V by 9 bases; bases with no gene match: 9. This CDR3 spans 15 amino acids. Germline lookup yields CDR1 SNHLY and CDR2 FYNNEI. CDR3 protein: CASQTGNVGANVLTF. For the CDR3, the DNA is TGTGCCAGTCAGACAGGGAATGTGGGGGCCAACGTCCTGACTTTC.

The sample holds a few counts of this clonotype. The V and J genes are TRBV11-2 and TRBJ2-7; D possibly corresponds to TRBD2 (6 bases). CDR1 SGHAT and CDR2 FQNNGV come from the germline V gene. The V gene lost 6 bases and the J gene lost 4 bases, with 16 bases spanning the gap. The CDR3 sequence is 14 residues long. The CDR3: CASRPLRGRYEQYF. The CDR3 bases are TGTGCCAGCAGACCTCTGCGGGGTAGGTACGAGCAGTACTTC.

This clonotype was seen repeatedly, ten times or more. The chain uses TRBV6-1 and TRBJ2-3, with D possibly being TRBD1 (8 bases). Trimming took 3 bases from V and 5 from J, leaving 15 bases between them. This CDR3 is 15 amino acids long. Per germline, CDR1 MNHNS and CDR2 SASEGT. In DNA form, the CDR3 reads TGTGCCAGCAGTGACGACAGGGGAGGGAGAGATACGCAGTATTTT. This encodes CASSDDRGGRDTQYF.

The chain combines TRBV7-9 with TRBJ2-7, with D tentatively TRBD2 (5 bases). There are 15 residues in the CDR3. The V end was cut by 6 bases, the J end by 0 bases, with 15 bases between. CDR1 and CDR2 from the germline V gene are SEHNR and FQNEAQ (reference sequence). Here the CDR3 DNA reads TGTGCCAGCAGTTACACCGGGGTCAGCTCCTACGAGCAGTACTTC. As protein: CASSYTGVSSYEQYF.

The chain employs TRBV6-4 and TRBJ1-6; 12 bases align to TRBD1. The CDR3 loop spans 15 amino acids. Per the germline V gene, CDR1 is MRHNA and CDR2 is SNTAGT. Losses at the gene ends were 5 bases for V and 9 bases for J; bases not matched to a gene: 5. CDR3 bases: TGTGCCAGCAGTTACGGGACAGGGGGCCCTTCACCCCTCCACTTT. Protein sequence: CASSYGTGGPSPLHF.

This clonotype was counted a few times. V gene TRBV7-2 combines with J gene TRBJ2-2; the D is unclear. Germline loops: CDR1 SGHTA, CDR2 FQGNSA. Trimming took off 5 bases at V and 1 base at J, with 8 bases between the two ends. The CDR3 covers 14 residues. The CDR3 protein is CASSDLRNTGELFF. Here the CDR3 DNA reads TGTGCCAGCAGCGACCTCAGGAACACCGGGGAGCTGTTTTTT.

This clonotype was detected many times. CDR3 region: CASSFNSNQPQHF. The CDR3 nucleotides are TGTGCCAGCAGTTTTAACAGCAATCAGCCCCAGCATTTT. The V call is TRBV12-3 or TRBV12-4, the J call TRBJ1-5; D not resolved. The length of the CDR3 is 13 residues. Between the trimmed V and J ends, which lost 3 bases and 1 base, there was a span of 4 bases.

J is TRBJ1-2 and V is TRBV12-3 or TRBV12-4; 7 positions match TRBD1. V dropped 6 bases and J dropped 13; count of bases not matched to a gene: 14. The CDR3 is 13 residues long. The CDR3 region is CASRNQGQPPSTF. CDR3 DNA sequence: TGTGCCAGCAGGAACCAGGGACAGCCGCCCTCCACCTTC.

This clonotype was found many times. The rearrangement links TRBV20-1 to TRBJ1-5; D is undetermined. Germline V lookup: CDR1 DFQATT, CDR2 SNEGSKA (reference sequence). This CDR3 comprises 16 residues. V was pared by 4 bases and J by 0 bases, with 16 bases between. CDR3 in DNA: TGCAGTGCTAACCGATGGGAAGGAGGTAGCAATCAGCCCCAGCATTTT. The encoded protein is CSANRWEGGSNQPQHF.

In this sample, this clonotype turned up many times. The genes are TRBV28 and TRBJ1-1, with D possibly being TRBD1 (5 bases). This CDR3 region has 13 residues. The germline V gene encodes CDR1 MDHEN and CDR2 SYDVKM. The V end was cut by 3 bases, the J end by 5 bases, with 10 bases between. CDR3 sequence reads: CASSFVRDTEAFF. The CDR3 coding sequence is TGTGCCAGCAGTTTTGTCAGGGATACTGAAGCTTTCTTT.

This clonotype was detected only a few times. The chain joins TRBV20-1 to TRBJ2-5, with D perhaps matching TRBD1 or TRBD2 (6 bases each). CDR1 is DFQATT, CDR2 SNEGSKA, per germline (reference sequence). The length of the CDR3 is 13 residues. V gave up 3 bases and J gave up 5 bases, with 13 bases separating them. For the CDR3, the DNA is TGCAGTGCTAGGAGGGGGGCCGAGGAGACCCAGTACTTC. Translated, it gives CSARRGAEETQYF.